A single sample gave rise to the 2 T cell receptor beta chains below, sequenced in a study of T cell repertoires in cytomegalovirus infection. Their antigen targets remain unknown. TCRdb passed the reads through MiXCR, listing each CDR3 protein once. This sample has some 940,000 distinct CDR3 sequences, with approximately 31% found just once. The sample consisted of cultured CD8+ T cells from PBMCs, taken from culture after CMV antigen stimulation. These receptors originate from a human donor in good health (CMV status not recorded). Some clones in this sample may be carry-over from other donors' samples.

Ten or more counts support this clonotype. The chain links TRBV7-9 to TRBJ1-1; 7 bases map to TRBD1. CDR3 length: 14 residues. J was trimmed by 6 bases and V by 3 bases; bases with no gene match: 7. In germline, CDR1 is SEHNR, CDR2 FQNEAQ (reference sequence). CDR3 region: CASSLPEGAAEAFF. The CDR3 DNA sequence: TGTGCCAGCAGCTTGCCTGAGGGGGCGGCTGAAGCTTTCTTT.

V usage is TRBV10-2 and J usage is TRBJ1-1; D is unclear. The CDR3 loop spans 13 amino acids. Per the germline V gene, CDR1 is WSHSY and CDR2 is SAAADI. Trimming removed 8 bases at V and 2 bases at J, with 12 bases between. The CDR3 here is CASETAYNTEAFF. The CDR3 DNA reads as TGCGCCAGCGAGACCGCGTATAACACTGAAGCTTTCTTT.